This TCR beta chain is drawn from a study of early T cells in non-severe SARS-CoV-2 infection. Findings and caveats of the study: Matching with VDJdb favored anti-spike CD8 responses (missing private and CD4 specificities).

This clonotype was counted at least ten times. Its antigen remains unidentified. The trim removed 4 bases at V and 8 bases at J, leaving 20 bases unmatched. CDR3 length: 18 amino acids. The germline V gene has CDR1 MDHEN and CDR2 SYDVKM. Via MiXCR, TCRdb re-called the 5' RACE reads, giving one row per CDR3 protein. Of 55,000 to 75,000 distinct CDR3 sequences detected, approximately 12% appear once; the ten largest clones hold 3.9%. Sequences were obtained from whole blood. This TCR was recovered from an adult who was a healthcare worker with PCR-confirmed SARS-CoV-2 infection or an uninfected control (not recorded which). The chain uses TRBV28 and TRBJ2-1, with TRBD2 identical over 7 bases. The CDR3: CASSSLVVAGGGADEQFF. The DNA of the CDR3 is TGTGCCAGCAGTTCTTTAGTGGTAGCGGGCGGCGGGGCAGATGAGCAGTTCTTC.